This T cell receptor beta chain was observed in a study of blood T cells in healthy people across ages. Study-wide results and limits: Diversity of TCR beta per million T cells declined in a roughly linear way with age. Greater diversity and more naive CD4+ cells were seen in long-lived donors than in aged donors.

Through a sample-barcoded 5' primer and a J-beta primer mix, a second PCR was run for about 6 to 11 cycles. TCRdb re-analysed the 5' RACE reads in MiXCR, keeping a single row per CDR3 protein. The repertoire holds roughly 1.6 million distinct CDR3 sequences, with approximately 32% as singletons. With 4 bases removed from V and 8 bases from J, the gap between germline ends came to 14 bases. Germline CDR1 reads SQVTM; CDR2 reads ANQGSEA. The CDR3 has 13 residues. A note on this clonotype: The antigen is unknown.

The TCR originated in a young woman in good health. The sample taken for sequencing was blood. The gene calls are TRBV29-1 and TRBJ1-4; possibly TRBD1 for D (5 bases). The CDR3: CSVGWRDGEKLFF. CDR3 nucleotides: TGCAGCGTTGGGTGGAGGGACGGGGAAAAACTGTTTTTT.